The T cell receptor beta chain described here comes from a study of blood T cell repertoires in COVID-19 (dated by TCRdb to the early 2020s). For the study in its entirety: Samples from collaborators originated in the United States, Italy and Spain and spanned both the acute and convalescent phases of COVID-19. The material from the prospective study consisted of cDNA or gDNA derived from T cells, B-cell-depleted T cells, or PBMCs. Subjects who had been exposed to COVID-19, were actively infected with it, or had recovered from it provided the deeply sampled blood TCRbeta repertoires that made up the dataset. The repertoires were released in a freely available public database intended as a resource for research on the immune response to SARS-CoV-2. Samples were obtained from the ongoing ImmuneRACE study (first 160 participants) and from some 1,300 subjects provided by 6 global collaborators. The sample metadata nearly always contained a de-identified subject ID, COVID-19 status, age in years and sex. Where available, HLA class I and class II types were taken from metadata supplied by the sample provider and were not determined by assay-based typing. Beyond this particular receptor, the publication reports: The quantity of clinical and demographic metadata differed by source and by participant and was supplied without curation.

One collaborating source in Seattle enrolled patients during active infection and followed them longitudinally through the course of disease. The collaborating institutions used their own protocols to collect whole blood in K2EDTA tubes. For TCRbeta analysis, collaborators shipped samples in one of three forms: frozen whole blood, isolated PBMCs, or DNA extracted from either of those sample types. About this clone itself: Its antigen target is currently unknown. Per-base qualities were not stored, and no clone one base away is much larger.

V is cut by 7 bases and J by 7 bases, and the space between the germline ends is 17 bases. For CDR1 and CDR2, the germline V gene (reference sequence) lists LNHDA and SQIVND. The CDR3 runs 14 residues from the cysteine to the phenylalanine. The only DNA kept is the CDR3, 42 bases in frame from the first base. The immunoSEQ Assay, a bias-controlled multiplex PCR, was used to amplify TCRbeta CDR3 regions from genomic DNA. The authors processed their data as follows. The number of nucleated cells in each sample was estimated from the amplification of reference gene primers within the assay. To quantify the absolute abundance of each unique TCRbeta CDR3 rearrangement, sequence reads were collapsed and filtered. For each sample, productive Simpson clonality was calculated by taking the square root of Simpson's diversity index across productive rearrangements. TCRdb's version of the immuneACCESS table is confined to in-frame rearrangements and falls short of the full clone set. An unresolved V gene accounts for under half of the shortfall where checked; the remainder is of unknown origin. The V and J calls and clone size are taken from that table; D and trimming were inferred from the DNA. The sample table holds around 290,000 clones, of which roughly 92% were seen once. The top ten constitute about 2.2% of the sample.

Sequenced: peripheral blood. The chain was built from TRBV19 and TRBJ1-5; too little of a D gene remains to name it. The origin of this receptor is a young woman with COVID-19, enrolled during active disease. The DNA reads as follows: TGTGCCAGTATATCACGACCTACCGGGCAGCCCCAGCATTTT. Its translation is CASISRPTGQPQHF.